This T cell receptor beta chain was captured in a study of T cell responses to AZD1222 COVID-19 vaccine. The study's findings and limits: Spike-specific TCR repertoires showed rising breadth and depth after two AZD1222 doses. At study baseline, merely more than 5 AZD1222 recipients were seropositive. Clonal diversity may have been underestimated in mostly white British donors. Close to half of all spike-specific TCRs reportedly target regions of the variants that are unmutated.

The germline V and J ends were trimmed by 6 bases and 11 bases, with 19 bases remaining between them. Germline V gene data show CDR1 as LGHDT and CDR2 as YNNKEL (reference sequence). The CDR3 extends over 13 amino acids. Some clones are missing from TCRdb's copy, which holds only in-frame ones; the method was immunoSEQ multiplex PCR. The sample lists about 150,000 clones; 80% to 90% were seen once. As regards this clone: Antigen: not known.

The source is an adult in good health. The chain is built from TRBV3-1 (or the pseudogene TRBV3-2) and TRBJ1-1, with a possible D match to TRBD1 (6 bases). The sample was peripheral blood, taken on day 0 of AZD1222 vaccination. The CDR3 DNA reads as TGTGCCAGCAGTAGACGGGACACACGACGGGCTTTCTTT. This gives the protein CASSRRDTRRAFF.